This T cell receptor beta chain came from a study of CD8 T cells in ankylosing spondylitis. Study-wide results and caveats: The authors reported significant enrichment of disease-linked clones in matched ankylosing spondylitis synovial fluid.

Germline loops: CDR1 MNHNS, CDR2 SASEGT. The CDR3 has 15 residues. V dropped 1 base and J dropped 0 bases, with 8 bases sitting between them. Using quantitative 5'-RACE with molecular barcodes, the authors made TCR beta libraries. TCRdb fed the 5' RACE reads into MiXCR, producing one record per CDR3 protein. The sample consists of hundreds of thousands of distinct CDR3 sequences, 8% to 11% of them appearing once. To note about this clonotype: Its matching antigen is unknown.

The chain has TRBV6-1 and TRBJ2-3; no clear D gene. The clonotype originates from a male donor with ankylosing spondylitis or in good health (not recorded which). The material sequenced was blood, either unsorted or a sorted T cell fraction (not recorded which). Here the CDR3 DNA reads TGTGCCAGCAGTGAAGTCAGCAGAAGCACAGATACGCAGTATTTT. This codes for CASSEVSRSTDTQYF.